This T cell receptor beta chain came from a study of cytomegalovirus exposure and HLA in healthy donors. General study results and limits: A missense variant in DCLRE1C was later tied to TCR beta V- and J-gene trimming. Among immune exposure information, only CMV serostatus was available.

To note about this clone: Its matching antigen is unknown.

Germline CDR1 reads SGHNT; CDR2 reads YYREEE (reference sequence). CDR3 length equals 14 residues. V lost 0 bases to trimming and J lost 8 bases; unmatched junction nucleotides: 7. Primers for the PCR totalled 60 Vbeta and 13 Jbeta. Measured with immunoSEQ multiplex PCR; TCRdb has only the in-frame clones, and not every one. Of 110,000 to 150,000 clones listed, 75% to 80% are singletons. The V gene is TRBV5-4, the J gene TRBJ1-2; 7 bases line up with TRBD1. The sequenced material came from PBMCs. This TCR was recovered from a woman aged 25 to 39 in good health and CMV-seronegative. The CDR3 protein is CASSLAGAGGGYTF. The CDR3 nucleotides are TGTGCCAGCAGCTTGGCCGGGGCAGGGGGAGGCTACACCTTC.